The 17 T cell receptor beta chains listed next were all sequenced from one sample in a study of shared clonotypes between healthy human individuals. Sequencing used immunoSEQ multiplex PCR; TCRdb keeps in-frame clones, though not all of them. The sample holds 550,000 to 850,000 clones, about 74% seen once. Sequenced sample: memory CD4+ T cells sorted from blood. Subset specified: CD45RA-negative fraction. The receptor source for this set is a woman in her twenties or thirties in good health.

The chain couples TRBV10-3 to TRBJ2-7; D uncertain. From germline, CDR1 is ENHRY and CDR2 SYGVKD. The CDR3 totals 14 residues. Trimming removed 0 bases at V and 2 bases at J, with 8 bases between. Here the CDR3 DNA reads TGTGCCATCAGTGAGTCTGGCAGGACCTACGAGCAGTACTTC. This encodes CAISESGRTYEQYF.

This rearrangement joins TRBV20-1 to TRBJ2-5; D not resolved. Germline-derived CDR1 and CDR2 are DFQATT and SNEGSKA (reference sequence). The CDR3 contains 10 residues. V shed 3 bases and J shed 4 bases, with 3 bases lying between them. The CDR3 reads CSASSETQYF. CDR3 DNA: TGCAGTGCTAGTTCAGAGACCCAGTACTTC.

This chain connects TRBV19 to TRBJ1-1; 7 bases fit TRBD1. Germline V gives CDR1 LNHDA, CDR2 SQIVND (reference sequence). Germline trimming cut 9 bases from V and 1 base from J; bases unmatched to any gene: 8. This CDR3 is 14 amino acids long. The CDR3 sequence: CASIRDSANTEAFF. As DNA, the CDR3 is TGTGCCAGCATAAGGGACAGCGCGAACACTGAAGCTTTCTTT.

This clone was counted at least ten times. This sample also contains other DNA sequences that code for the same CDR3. Here the CDR3 reads CAWTRTVNTEAFF. CDR3 nucleotide sequence: TGTGCCTGGACTAGGACGGTGAACACTGAAGCTTTCTTT. The V and J genes are TRBV30 and TRBJ1-1; D call uncertain. The CDR3 sequence is 13 residues long. V lost 4 bases to trimming and J lost 0 bases, with 9 bases between them. Germline CDR1 GTSNPN, CDR2 SVGIG (reference sequence).

The DNA of the CDR3 is TGCGCCAGCAGCTTTCAGGGGGCCGGGAACGAGCAGTACTTC. As protein: CASSFQGAGNEQYF. The chain carries TRBV10-1 and TRBJ2-7; TRBD1 aligns across 8 bases. The CDR3 spans 14 residues. CDR1 WNHNN and CDR2 SYGVQD come from the germline V gene (reference sequence). The junction had 9 bases not matched to a gene; V was cut back by 6 bases and J by 5 bases.

The CDR3 region is CASSPQSETQYF. DNA of the CDR3: TGTGCCAGCAGCCCCCAGTCGGAGACCCAGTACTTC. The genes are TRBV6-6 and TRBJ2-5; D gene unclear. The CDR3 length is 12 residues. Trimming left V 6 bases short and J 5 bases short, with 10 bases between. Germline V gene data show CDR1 as MNHNY and CDR2 as SVGAGI (reference sequence).

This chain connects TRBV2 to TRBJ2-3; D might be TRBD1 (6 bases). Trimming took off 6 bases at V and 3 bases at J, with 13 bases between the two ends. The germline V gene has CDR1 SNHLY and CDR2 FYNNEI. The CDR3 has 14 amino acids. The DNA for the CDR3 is TGTGCCAGCAGCCTACAGGGAACAACAGATACGCAGTATTTT. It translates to CASSLQGTTDTQYF.

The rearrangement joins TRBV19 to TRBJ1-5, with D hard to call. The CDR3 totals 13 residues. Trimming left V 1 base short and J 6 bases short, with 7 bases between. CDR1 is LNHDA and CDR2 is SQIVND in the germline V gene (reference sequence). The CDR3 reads CASSIALGQPQHF. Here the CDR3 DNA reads TGTGCCAGTAGTATAGCATTGGGTCAGCCCCAGCATTTT.

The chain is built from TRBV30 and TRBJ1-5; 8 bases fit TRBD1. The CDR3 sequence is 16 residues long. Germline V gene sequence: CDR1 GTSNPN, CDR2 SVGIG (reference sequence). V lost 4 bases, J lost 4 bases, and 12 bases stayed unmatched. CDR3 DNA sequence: TGTGCCTGGACCAGACAGGGGTCGGTAGGAAATCAGCCCCAGCATTTT. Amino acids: CAWTRQGSVGNQPQHF.

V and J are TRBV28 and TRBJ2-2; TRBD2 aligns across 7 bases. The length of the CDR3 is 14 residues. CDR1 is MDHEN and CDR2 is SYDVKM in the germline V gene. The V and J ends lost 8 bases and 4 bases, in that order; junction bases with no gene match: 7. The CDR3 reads CASDPGRVTGELFF. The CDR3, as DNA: TGTGCCAGCGACCCAGGGAGGGTCACCGGGGAGCTGTTTTTT.

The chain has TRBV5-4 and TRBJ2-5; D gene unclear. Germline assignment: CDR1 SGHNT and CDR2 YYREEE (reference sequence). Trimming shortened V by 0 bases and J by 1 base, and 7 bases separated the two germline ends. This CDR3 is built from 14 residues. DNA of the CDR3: TGTGCCAGCAGCTTGGCGGCAGGCCAAGAGACCCAGTACTTC. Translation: CASSLAAGQETQYF.

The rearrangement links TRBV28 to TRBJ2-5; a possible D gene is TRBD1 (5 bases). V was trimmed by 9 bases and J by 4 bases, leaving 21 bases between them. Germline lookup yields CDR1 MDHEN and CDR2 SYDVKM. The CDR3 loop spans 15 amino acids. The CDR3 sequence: CASTSQGQIRETQYF. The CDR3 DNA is TGTGCCAGTACGTCTCAGGGCCAGATTCGAGAGACCCAGTACTTC. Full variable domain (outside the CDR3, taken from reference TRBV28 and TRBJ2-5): DVKVTQSSRYLVKRTGEKVFLECVQDMDHENMFWYRQDPGLGLRLIYFSYDVKMKEKGDIPEGYSVSREKKERFSLILESASTNQTSMYLCASTSQGQIRETQYFGPGTRLLVL.

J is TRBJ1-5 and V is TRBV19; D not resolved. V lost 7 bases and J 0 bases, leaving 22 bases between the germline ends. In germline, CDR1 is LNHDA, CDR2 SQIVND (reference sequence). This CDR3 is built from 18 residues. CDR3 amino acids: CASKKGRRANSSNQPQHF. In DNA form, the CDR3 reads TGTGCCAGTAAGAAAGGCCGGCGAGCTAATTCTAGCAATCAGCCCCAGCATTTT.

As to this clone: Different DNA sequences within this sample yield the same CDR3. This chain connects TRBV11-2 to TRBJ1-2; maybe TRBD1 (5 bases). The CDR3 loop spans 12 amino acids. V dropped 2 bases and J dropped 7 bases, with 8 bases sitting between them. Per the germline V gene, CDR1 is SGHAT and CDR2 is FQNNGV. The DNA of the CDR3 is TGTGCCAGCAGCTTAATGGGGGGTGGCTACACCTTC. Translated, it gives CASSLMGGGYTF.

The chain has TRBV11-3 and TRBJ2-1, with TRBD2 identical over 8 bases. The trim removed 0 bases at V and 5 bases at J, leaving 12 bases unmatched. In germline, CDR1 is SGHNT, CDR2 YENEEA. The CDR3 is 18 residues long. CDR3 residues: CASSLDPLLAGGDNEQFF. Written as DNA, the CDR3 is TGTGCCAGCAGCTTAGACCCCCTACTGGCGGGAGGTGACAATGAGCAGTTCTTC.

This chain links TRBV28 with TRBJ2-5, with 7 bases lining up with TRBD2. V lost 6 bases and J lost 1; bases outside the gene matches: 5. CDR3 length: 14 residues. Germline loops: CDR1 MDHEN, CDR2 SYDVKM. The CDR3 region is CASSRTSFQETQYF. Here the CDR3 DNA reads TGTGCCAGCAGCCGGACTAGTTTCCAAGAGACCCAGTACTTC.

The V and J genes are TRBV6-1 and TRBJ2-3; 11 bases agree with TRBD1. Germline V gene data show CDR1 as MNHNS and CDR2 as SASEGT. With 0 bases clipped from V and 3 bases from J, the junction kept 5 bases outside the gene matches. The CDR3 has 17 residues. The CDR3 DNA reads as TGTGCCAGCAGTGAAGCCACGGGACAGGGGGGTACAGATACGCAGTATTTT. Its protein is CASSEATGQGGTDTQYF.